This T cell receptor (beta chain) was retrieved from a study of blood T cell repertoires in COVID-19 (dated by TCRdb to the early 2020s). Regarding the research as a whole: Collaborator samples came from the United States, Italy and Spain and covered acute and convalescent phases of COVID-19. The prospective study material was composed of cDNA or gDNA derived from T cells, B-cell-depleted T cells, or PBMCs. Subjects who had been exposed to COVID-19, were actively infected with it, or had recovered from it provided the deeply sampled blood TCRbeta repertoires that made up the dataset. The repertoires were released in a freely available public database intended as a resource for research on the immune response to SARS-CoV-2. The samples were drawn from two sources: the first 160 participants of the ongoing ImmuneRACE study, and about 1,300 subjects contributed by 6 global collaborators. Nearly every sample came with metadata listing a de-identified subject ID, COVID-19 status, age in years and sex. HLA class I and class II types, where available, came from metadata supplied by the sample provider rather than from assay-based typing. On the study overall, not on this receptor specifically: The amount of clinical and demographic metadata varied by source and participant and was provided uncurated.

As for this clone: There is no known antigen for this receptor. No base qualities exist here, and no much larger clone lies one base off it.

The immunoSEQ Assay, a bias-controlled multiplex PCR, was used to amplify TCRbeta CDR3 regions from genomic DNA. As for how the authors treated the data: Nucleated cell counts per sample were estimated from amplification of reference gene primers within the assay. To quantify the absolute abundance of each unique TCRbeta CDR3 rearrangement, sequence reads were collapsed and filtered. For each sample, productive Simpson clonality was calculated by taking the square root of Simpson's diversity index across productive rearrangements. This immuneACCESS table, as held by TCRdb, lists in-frame sequences with V and J called but not all clones. Of the missing ones, under half trace to an unresolved V gene in checked studies; the others have no known cause. D and trimming come from the DNA, and the V and J calls and clone size come from that table. Recorded for this sample are roughly 150,000 clones; 70% to 90% of them occurred a single time. The top ten clonotypes cover around 8% of the sample.

CDR3 length: 14 amino acids, cysteine to phenylalanine. The read is trimmed to its CDR3 DNA, 42 bases read in frame from base 1. V is trimmed back by 2 bases and J by 8 bases, and the junction contains 7 bases that no gene match accounts for. As encoded in the germline V gene, CDR1 is MNHEY while CDR2 is SVGAGI. At one collaborating source in Seattle, patients were enrolled during active infection and were followed longitudinally through the course of disease. Collaborating institutions collected whole blood in K2EDTA tubes following their own protocols. For TCRbeta analysis, collaborators shipped samples in one of three forms: frozen whole blood, isolated PBMCs, or DNA extracted from either of those sample types.

The chain is assembled from TRBV6-5 and TRBJ1-2, and TRBD1 aligns with 8 junction nucleotides. The receptor was isolated from a woman of 80 years or more with COVID-19, enrolled during active disease. Input material: peripheral blood. This receptor carries the CDR3 CASSYAESGGGYTF. The DNA sequence follows: TGTGCCAGCAGTTACGCAGAGTCAGGGGGCGGCTACACCTTC.